The source of this T cell receptor beta chain is a study of brain T cells in children with intractable seizures. Some clones are missing from TCRdb's copy, which holds only in-frame ones; the method was immunoSEQ multiplex PCR. Of about 320,000 clones listed, about 94% are singletons. Described time point: blood from clinic visit 5 months post-surgery; TSC patient then seizure free. The CDR3 is 16 amino acids. Trimming removed 1 base from V and 6 bases from J; junction bases left unmatched: 7. Per germline, CDR1 MGHRA and CDR2 YSYEKL. The rearrangement joins TRBV4-1 to TRBJ2-3, with TRBD2 matching 10 bases. This clonotype was sampled from a boy less than two years old with tuberous sclerosis and intractable seizures. The sequenced sample was peripheral blood, obtained less than 6 months after surgery. The CDR3 sequence: CASSQGTSGSWDTQYF. CDR3 DNA: TGCGCCAGCAGCCAAGGGACTAGCGGCAGTTGGGATACGCAGTATTTT.